The 25 T cell receptor beta chains reported below all come from one sample, sequenced in a study of shared clonotypes between healthy human individuals. The naive CD8 population came from CD45RO-negative cells selected for CCR7, without terminally differentiated effector memory CD45RA+ cells. Method: immunoSEQ multiplex PCR; TCRdb's copy keeps in-frame clones and lacks some. The table includes about 820,000 clones, almost 95% detected once. What was sequenced was naive CD8+ T cells sorted from blood. The receptor source for this set is a man younger than 45 in good health.

This rearrangement joins TRBV6-5 to TRBJ2-1, with TRBD2 identical over 7 bases. Germline CDR1 is MNHEY and CDR2 is SVGAGI. The CDR3 loop spans 15 amino acids. Losses at the gene ends were 7 bases for V and 8 bases for J; bases not matched to a gene: 14. CDR3 nucleotide sequence: TGTGCCAGCACCATACTTGGGAGGGCCGGGGATGAGCAGTTCTTC. It specifies CASTILGRAGDEQFF.

This clone was counted only a few times. The chain combines TRBV7-6 with TRBJ2-2; D unclear. V was trimmed by 1 base and J by 0 bases, leaving 6 bases between them. Germline CDR1 SGHVS, CDR2 FNYEAQ. This CDR3 comprises 15 residues. The CDR3: CASSLGTSNTGELFF. In DNA, the CDR3 is TGTGCCAGCAGCTTAGGAACATCGAACACCGGGGAGCTGTTTTTT.

This clone was detected only once. This chain links TRBV6-6 with TRBJ2-2; weak D call: TRBD1 (5 bases). Trimming took 0 bases from V and 4 from J, leaving 12 bases between them. This CDR3 comprises 16 residues. Germline V gene sequence: CDR1 MNHNY, CDR2 SVGAGI (reference sequence). The CDR3 region is CASSYSTAKTTGELFF. The CDR3 nucleotides read TGTGCCAGCAGTTACTCGACAGCCAAAACCACCGGGGAGCTGTTTTTT.

The rearrangement links TRBV4-1 to TRBJ2-2; tentative D call: TRBD1 (6 bases). The V end lost 0 bases, the J end lost 4 bases, and 9 bases lay between the germline ends. The CDR3 loop spans 15 amino acids. Germline V lookup: CDR1 MGHRA, CDR2 YSYEKL. The CDR3 DNA sequence: TGCGCCAGCAGCCAAGAACAGGGTCCCACCGGGGAGCTGTTTTTT. Residues: CASSQEQGPTGELFF.

The chain recombines TRBV6-6 with TRBJ2-5; 8 positions agree with TRBD1. Trimming took 7 bases from V and 5 from J; bases not matched to a gene: 9. CDR3 length: 14 residues. Germline V gives CDR1 MNHNY, CDR2 SVGAGI (reference sequence). CDR3 nucleotide sequence: TGTGCCAGCAAGAAAACAGGGGGTGGGGAGACCCAGTACTTC. Amino acid sequence: CASKKTGGGETQYF.

This rearrangement joins TRBV18 to TRBJ2-5; D is unresolved. This CDR3 is built from 14 residues. V was trimmed by 5 bases and J by 1 base, leaving 11 bases between them. The germline V gene has CDR1 KGHSH and CDR2 LQKENI. The CDR3 DNA follows: TGTGCCAGCTCAAACCAGGACCGCCAAGAGACCCAGTACTTC. It specifies CASSNQDRQETQYF.

The chain couples TRBV4-3 to TRBJ1-1; TRBD1 is a possible D gene (5 bases). The CDR3 is made up of 14 amino acids. Trimming pared 1 base from V and 7 bases from J, leaving 13 bases between. Germline CDR1 is LGHNA and CDR2 is YSLEER. The chain's CDR3 is CASSQARGGGEAFF. In nucleotides, the CDR3 is TGCGCCAGCAGCCAAGCTCGGGGCGGCGGTGAAGCTTTCTTT.

The chain joins TRBV15 to TRBJ2-7; D gene unclear. V was shortened by 3 bases and J by 6 bases, with 15 bases between the two germline ends. The CDR3 sequence is 14 residues long. CDR1 is LNHNV and CDR2 is YYDKDF in the germline V gene (reference sequence). In nucleotides, the CDR3 is TGTGCCACCAGCAGGCTCAAAGAGTGGTCCGAGCAGTACTTC. It codes for CATSRLKEWSEQYF.

This chain connects TRBV30 to TRBJ1-2, with 8 nucleotides matching TRBD1. The CDR3 runs 14 residues. Germline V gene data show CDR1 as GTSNPN and CDR2 as SVGIG (reference sequence). V was clipped by 4 bases and J by 5 bases; unmatched bases: 9. The DNA of the CDR3 is TGTGCCTGGACGCAAACACAGGGGGTTTATGGCTACACCTTC. It encodes CAWTQTQGVYGYTF.

This chain links TRBV6-5 with TRBJ2-7; no reliable D call. CDR1 is MNHEY, CDR2 SVGAGI, per germline. The CDR3 totals 13 residues. Trimming left V 5 bases short and J 5 bases short, with 13 bases between. Here the CDR3 DNA reads TGTGCCAGCAGTCTACCCTACAGTGACGAGCAGTACTTC. Amino acid sequence: CASSLPYSDEQYF.

The chain carries TRBV4-1 and TRBJ1-2, with a possible D match to TRBD1 (6 bases). Trimming removed 1 base from V and 8 bases from J, with 14 bases in between. Germline CDR1 and CDR2: MGHRA and YSYEKL. This CDR3 contains 14 residues. CDR3 amino acids: CASSQVGGTEGYTF. The CDR3 DNA reads as TGCGCCAGCAGCCAAGTAGGGGGAACAGAAGGCTACACCTTC.

This clone was found once. The V call is TRBV18, the J call TRBJ2-2, with D perhaps matching TRBD1 (6 bases). Trimming stripped 6 bases from V and 4 bases from J, with 18 bases between. The CDR3 is 16 residues long. Per the germline V gene, CDR1 is KGHSH and CDR2 is LQKENI. The CDR3 reads CASSHTSGTRTGELFF. For the CDR3, the DNA is TGTGCCAGCTCTCACACTTCCGGGACACGCACCGGGGAGCTGTTTTTT.

This sequence joins TRBV12-5 and TRBJ2-5, with D possibly TRBD1 on 6 matching bases. Germline-derived CDR1 and CDR2 are LGHNT and FRNRAP. V lost 5 bases, J lost 5 bases, and 9 bases lay in between. CDR3 length: 12 amino acids. CDR3 loop: CASGRTEETQYF. The CDR3 DNA is TGTGCTAGTGGTCGGACAGAGGAGACCCAGTACTTC.

About this clone: This likely stems from a read error, as it lies one base from a far larger clone. This chain links TRBV6-5 with TRBJ1-5; D is unresolved. CDR1 MNHEY and CDR2 SVGAGI come from the germline V gene. This CDR3 contains 12 residues. The CDR3 DNA follows: TGTGCCGGCAGTGCCTCCGGGCAGCCCCAGCATTTT. Protein product: CAGSASGQPQHF.

This chain links TRBV27 with TRBJ2-1, with 7 positions matching TRBD1. The CDR3 consists of 13 residues. Germline loops: CDR1 MNHEY, CDR2 SMNVEV (reference sequence). The ends lost 8 bases at V and 2 bases at J; junction bases unmatched: 3. The CDR3 here is CASGTAAYNEQFF. The CDR3 coding sequence is TGTGCCAGCGGGACAGCTGCCTACAATGAGCAGTTCTTC.

V usage is TRBV29-1 and J usage is TRBJ2-7; TRBD2 is a possible D gene (6 bases). The V gene's germline CDR1 is SQVTM and CDR2 ANQGSEA. V dropped 3 bases and J dropped 2 bases, with 14 bases sitting between them. The CDR3 is 14 residues long. The CDR3 reads CSVDSGVSPYEQYF. Written as DNA, the CDR3 is TGCAGCGTTGACTCGGGGGTCAGCCCCTACGAGCAGTACTTC.

V and J are TRBV5-5 and TRBJ2-7; D might be TRBD2 (5 bases). This CDR3 is built from 16 residues. Trimming took 4 bases from V and 3 from J, leaving 20 bases between them. Germline CDR1 reads SGHKS; CDR2 reads YYEKEE (reference sequence). The CDR3 coding sequence is TGTGCCAGCAGCGGAACACTAGGGTATGGGAACTACGAGCAGTACTTC. It yields the protein CASSGTLGYGNYEQYF.

The rearrangement links TRBV18 to TRBJ2-1; 7 bases are shared with TRBD1. This CDR3 is 16 amino acids long. Germline loops: CDR1 KGHSH, CDR2 LQKENI. V was clipped by 6 bases and J by 6 bases; unmatched bases: 14. The CDR3 loop reads CASSPGTASFLNEQFF. The CDR3 DNA reads TGTGCCAGCTCCCCCGGGACAGCGAGTTTCCTCAATGAGCAGTTCTTC.

The chain has TRBV6-5 and TRBJ2-7; no definite D call. Germline-derived CDR1 and CDR2 are MNHEY and SVGAGI. The CDR3 sequence is 12 residues long. V lost 5 bases, J lost 7 bases, and 12 bases lay in between. Written as DNA, the CDR3 is TGTGCCAGCAGTAAAACCCCTATAGAGCAGTACTTC. Protein sequence: CASSKTPIEQYF.

The chain couples TRBV15 to TRBJ1-2; D is perhaps TRBD1 (5 bases). This CDR3 has 15 residues. V was trimmed by 0 bases and J by 5 bases, leaving 13 bases between them. Germline values: CDR1 LNHNV, CDR2 YYDKDF (reference sequence). CDR3: CATSRDRLGEYGYTF. The CDR3 DNA is TGTGCCACCAGCAGAGATCGATTGGGGGAATATGGCTACACCTTC. The full variable domain, rest sourced from reference TRBV15 and TRBJ1-2, is DAMVIQNPRYQVTQFGKPVTLSCSQTLNHNVMYWYQQKSSQAPKLLFHYYDKDFNNEADTPDNFQSRRPNTSFCFLDIRSPGLGDTAMYLCATSRDRLGEYGYTFGSGTRLTVV.

In its sample, this clone was seen once. This rearrangement joins TRBV28 to TRBJ2-1; 8 positions match TRBD1. This CDR3 spans 18 amino acids. Germline V gives CDR1 MDHEN, CDR2 SYDVKM. V dropped 7 bases and J dropped 10; count of bases not matched to a gene: 24. The DNA of the CDR3 is TGTGCCAGCACCTACCGGCGGACAGGGAGAATTGGAGGCAACGAGCAGTTCTTC. This codes for CASTYRRTGRIGGNEQFF.

The chain combines TRBV29-1 with TRBJ2-5, with D uncertain. This CDR3 spans 13 amino acids. Germline lookup yields CDR1 SQVTM and CDR2 ANQGSEA. Deletions cut 2 bases from V and 0 bases from J, with 7 bases between. DNA of the CDR3: TGCAGCGTTGAATGCGAGAACCAAGAGACCCAGTACTTC. Amino acids: CSVECENQETQYF. Based on the CDR3 plus reference TRBV29-1 and TRBJ2-5, the full variable domain is SAVISQKPSRDICQRGTSLTIQCQVDSQVTMMFWYRQQPGQSLTLIATANQGSEATYESGFVIDKFPISRPNLTFSTLTVSNMSPEDSSIYLCSVECENQETQYFGPGTRLLVL.

The chain couples TRBV5-6 to TRBJ1-2, with 7 bases matching TRBD1. This CDR3 is built from 14 residues. V trimming: 4 bases; J trimming: 4 bases; junction bases outside the gene matches: 7. CDR1 and CDR2 from the germline V gene are SGHDT and YYEEEE. CDR3 region: CASSPVGQFYGYTF. The CDR3 region has the DNA TGTGCCAGCAGCCCGGTGGGACAGTTCTATGGCTACACCTTC.

The genes are TRBV27 and TRBJ2-5; D possibly corresponds to TRBD1 (6 bases). CDR3 length equals 16 residues. Trimming cost V 5 bases and J 0 bases, with 16 bases left between them. Germline CDR1 MNHEY, CDR2 SMNVEV (reference sequence). CDR3 coding DNA: TGTGCCAGCAGTCCATTAGGTCGGGACAACCAAGAGACCCAGTACTTC. It yields the protein CASSPLGRDNQETQYF.

The CDR3 reads CASSIVGEKLFF. CDR3 nucleotide sequence: TGTGCCAGCAGCATTGTAGGTGAAAAACTGTTTTTT. The chain joins TRBV5-6 to TRBJ1-4, with unresolved D. Germline V gene data show CDR1 as SGHDT and CDR2 as YYEEEE. Trimming removed 4 bases at V and 7 bases at J, with 8 bases between. There are 12 residues in the CDR3.